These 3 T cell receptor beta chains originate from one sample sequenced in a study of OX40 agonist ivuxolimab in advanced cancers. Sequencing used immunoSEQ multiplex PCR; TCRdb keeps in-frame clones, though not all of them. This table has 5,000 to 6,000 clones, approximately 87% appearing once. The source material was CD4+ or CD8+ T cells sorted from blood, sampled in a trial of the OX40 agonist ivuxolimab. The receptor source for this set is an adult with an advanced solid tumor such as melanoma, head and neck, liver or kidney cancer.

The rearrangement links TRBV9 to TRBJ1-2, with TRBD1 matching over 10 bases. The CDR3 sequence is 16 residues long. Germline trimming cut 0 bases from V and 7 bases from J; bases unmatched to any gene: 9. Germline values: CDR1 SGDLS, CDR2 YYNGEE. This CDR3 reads CASSVESGQGGGGYTF. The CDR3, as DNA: TGTGCCAGCAGCGTAGAGTCCGGACAGGGGGGAGGTGGCTACACCTTC.

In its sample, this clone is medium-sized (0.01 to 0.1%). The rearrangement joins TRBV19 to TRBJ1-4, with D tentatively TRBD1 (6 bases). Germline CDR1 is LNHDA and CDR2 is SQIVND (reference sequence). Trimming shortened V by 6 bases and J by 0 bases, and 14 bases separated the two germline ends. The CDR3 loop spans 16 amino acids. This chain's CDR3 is CASRPGDISTNEKLFF. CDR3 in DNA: TGTGCCAGTAGACCCGGGGACATCTCAACTAATGAAAAACTGTTTTTT.

The CDR3 sequence: CASSVAGGLVYEQYF. CDR3 sequence (DNA): TGTGCCAGTAGTGTCGCGGGAGGGTTAGTATACGAGCAGTACTTC. J is TRBJ2-7 and V is TRBV19; 9 bases agree with TRBD2. Germline V gene data show CDR1 as LNHDA and CDR2 as SQIVND (reference sequence). J gave up 4 bases and V 5 bases, and 9 bases lay outside the gene matches. This CDR3 is 15 amino acids long.